Shown below are 10 T cell receptor beta chains from a single sample sequenced in a study of shared clonotypes between healthy human individuals. This table comes from immunoSEQ multiplex PCR, and its TCRdb copy is limited to in-frame clones, with some not included. The table has approximately 1.5 million clones, 95% to 99% seen once. Sequenced: naive CD4+ T cells sorted from blood. Regarding subset: CD45RA+ positively selected. The source is a man younger than 45 in good health.

The gene calls are TRBV19 and TRBJ1-5; 8 nucleotides agree with TRBD1. CDR1 is LNHDA and CDR2 is SQIVND in the germline V gene (reference sequence). V lost 7 bases and J lost 3; bases outside the gene matches: 8. This CDR3 spans 15 amino acids. CDR3 sequence: CASIQNRGYNQPQHF. CDR3 DNA sequence: TGTGCCAGTATCCAAAACAGGGGGTACAATCAGCCCCAGCATTTT.

The chain has TRBV11-1 and TRBJ2-7; weak D call: TRBD2 (5 bases). V was trimmed by 1 base and J by 0 bases, leaving 7 bases between them. Germline CDR1 is SGHAT and CDR2 is FQDESV (reference sequence). The CDR3 sequence is 14 residues long. The CDR3: CASSLEAASYEQYF. The CDR3, as DNA: TGTGCCAGCAGCTTAGAAGCGGCCTCCTACGAGCAGTACTTC.

The chain has TRBV6-1 and TRBJ1-5; D is undetermined. The germline V gene encodes CDR1 MNHNS and CDR2 SASEGT. This CDR3 spans 12 amino acids. V dropped 6 bases and J dropped 4 bases, with 7 bases sitting between them. The CDR3 nucleotides read TGTGCCAGCAGGCTCTTTAATCAGCCCCAGCATTTT. This sequence encodes CASRLFNQPQHF.

The chain carries TRBV18 and TRBJ2-6, with D uncertain. Looked up from germline, CDR1 is KGHSH and CDR2 is LQKENI. The CDR3 covers 16 residues. Trimming shortened V by 1 base and J by 2 bases, and 9 bases separated the two germline ends. In DNA, the CDR3 is TGTGCCAGCTCACCACAGGGCCCGACTGGGGCCAACGTCCTGACTTTC. This codes for CASSPQGPTGANVLTF.

This clone appeared once. This chain links TRBV5-1 with TRBJ2-7; 8 bases are a match to TRBD1. The CDR3 spans 14 residues. The ends lost 6 bases at V and 2 bases at J; junction bases unmatched: 7. Germline loops: CDR1 SGHRS, CDR2 YFSETQ. CDR3 amino acids: CASKSQGATYEQYF. As DNA, the CDR3 is TGCGCCAGCAAATCCCAGGGGGCAACCTACGAGCAGTACTTC.

This clone was recorded only once. The rearrangement links TRBV6-6 to TRBJ1-1; 8 nucleotides line up with TRBD1. Germline assignment: CDR1 MNHNY and CDR2 SVGAGI (reference sequence). Trimming cost V 1 base and J 3 bases; bases outside gene matches: 1. There are 14 residues in the CDR3. The CDR3 DNA sequence: TGTGCCAGCAGTTACTTACAGGGGGACACTGAAGCTTTCTTT. It yields the protein CASSYLQGDTEAFF.

V gene TRBV6-4 combines with J gene TRBJ1-1; D call uncertain. Germline CDR1 MRHNA, CDR2 SNTAGT. This CDR3 comprises 12 residues. The germline V and J ends were trimmed by 7 bases and 3 bases, with 9 bases remaining between them. The CDR3 loop is CASIYRDTEAFF. CDR3 coding DNA: TGTGCCAGCATTTATAGGGACACTGAAGCTTTCTTT.

The chain's CDR3 is CSVFFKGLARDEQFF. For the CDR3, the DNA is TGCAGCGTTTTCTTCAAGGGACTAGCCCGGGATGAGCAGTTCTTC. The genes are TRBV29-1 and TRBJ2-1, with 9 nucleotides matching TRBD2. The CDR3 has 15 residues. Germline CDR1 and CDR2: SQVTM and ANQGSEA. The J segment lost 8 bases and the V segment lost 5 bases, leaving 13 bases of the junction unmatched.

Note on this clone: Germline is not matched at one junction end, which may reflect a read error. This rearrangement joins TRBV5-8 to TRBJ2-7; no firm D call. Germline V gene lookup returns CDR1 SGHTS and CDR2 YDEGEE. The CDR3 runs to 8 residues. The CDR3 DNA reads as TGTGCCAGCAGCTTGGCAGGCTTC. Translating gives CASSLAGF.

The chain carries TRBV30 and TRBJ1-5, with D possibly matching TRBD1 (5 bases). The germline V gene encodes CDR1 GTSNPN and CDR2 SVGIG (reference sequence). V lost 2 bases and J lost 9, with 23 bases in between. The CDR3 extends over 16 amino acids. The CDR3 region is CAWSLDSDVNQPPQHF. The CDR3, as DNA: TGTGCCTGGAGTCTAGACAGCGACGTTAACCAACCGCCCCAGCATTTT.